Following are 24 T cell receptor beta chains from one sample sequenced in a study of blood T cells in healthy people across ages. Combining a sample-barcoded 5' primer with a J-beta primer mix, a second PCR ran for roughly 7 to 12 cycles. TCRdb ran MiXCR on the 5' RACE reads and lists one entry per CDR3 protein. This table holds 650,000 to 1,000,000 distinct CDR3 sequences, roughly 34% found once. Sequenced input: blood. The receptors derive from a man aged 18-30 years in good health.

The sample holds many counts of this clonotype. The chain recombines TRBV20-1 with TRBJ2-1; D possibly matches TRBD1 or TRBD2 (6 bases each). This CDR3 has 15 residues. Looked up from germline, CDR1 is DFQATT and CDR2 is SNEGSKA (reference sequence). V was shortened by 5 bases and J by 4 bases, with 18 bases between the two germline ends. The CDR3 region has the DNA TGCAGTGCTCCTGGGGGGCTGAAGGGTTACAATGAGCAGTTCTTC. Translating it yields CSAPGGLKGYNEQFF.

V gene TRBV5-1 combines with J gene TRBJ1-2, with D possibly being TRBD1 (6 bases). CDR3 length: 14 residues. Germline CDR1 SGHRS, CDR2 YFSETQ. V lost 4 bases and J lost 3, with 13 bases in between. CDR3 amino acids: CASSRGGRDYGYTF. CDR3 DNA sequence: TGCGCCAGCAGCCGCGGGGGGCGAGACTATGGCTACACCTTC. Full variable domain (rest looked up from reference TRBV5-1 and TRBJ1-2): KAGVTQTPRYLIKTRGQQVTLSCSPISGHRSVSWYQQTPGQGLQFLFEYFSETQRNKGNFPGRFSGRQFSNSRSEMNVSTLELGDSALYLCASSRGGRDYGYTFGSGTRLTVV.

Concerning this clonotype itself: At one end, the junction sequence differs from germline, possibly due to a read error. V and J are TRBV6-6 and TRBJ1-5, with a weak D call TRBD1 (5 bases). Germline CDR1 and CDR2: MNHNY and SVGAGI (reference sequence). This CDR3 is 15 amino acids long. DNA of the CDR3: TGTGCTAGCAGTTACTCGGCGGGGGGAGATCAGCCCCAGCATTTT. Its translation: CASSYSAGGDQPQHF.

The rearrangement links TRBV5-1 to TRBJ2-4; TRBD2 aligns across 10 bases. From germline, CDR1 is SGHRS and CDR2 YFSETQ. CDR3 length equals 16 residues. Trimming at V came to 4 bases and at J to 3 bases, leaving 7 bases not matched to a gene. The CDR3 region has the DNA TGCGCCAGCAGCGAAGCGGGGGGGCCCGTCAAAAACATTCAGTACTTC. This encodes CASSEAGGPVKNIQYF.

This clonotype has just a few counts. The chain has TRBV20-1 and TRBJ1-6; D ambiguous. CDR1 and CDR2 (germline): DFQATT, SNEGSKA (reference sequence). There are 16 residues in the CDR3. The germline V and J ends were trimmed by 3 bases and 0 bases, with 12 bases remaining between them. CDR3 coding DNA: TGCAGTGCTAGTGCCGGGGAAGACTCCTATAATTCACCCCTCCACTTT. Translated: CSASAGEDSYNSPLHF.

Note on this clonotype: Mismatch with germline at one junction end may stem from a read error. The V call is TRBV4-1, the J call TRBJ2-1, with TRBD2 matching over 12 bases. The length of the CDR3 is 19 residues. CDR1 MGHRA and CDR2 YSYEKL come from the germline V gene. The chain's CDR3 is CASSQESPDLAGGRDERFF. In DNA, the CDR3 is TGCGCCAGCAGCCAAGAATCCCCCGATCTAGCGGGGGGGCGTGATGAGCGGTTCTTC.

In this sample, this clonotype turned up a few times. This sequence joins TRBV6-6 and TRBJ1-5, with D uncertain. V was trimmed by 6 bases and J by 14 bases, leaving 14 bases between them. The germline V gene has CDR1 MNHNY and CDR2 SVGAGI (reference sequence). The CDR3 has 11 amino acids. The CDR3 bases are TGTGCCAGCAGGGAATCTACTTTCGAGCATTTT. This sequence encodes CASRESTFEHF.

J is TRBJ2-4 and V is TRBV5-1; D is tentatively TRBD1 or TRBD2 (5 bases each). The CDR3 spans 16 residues. V lost 0 bases to trimming and J lost 0 bases, with 10 bases between them. Per germline, CDR1 SGHRS and CDR2 YFSETQ. This chain's CDR3 is CASSLAEGLAKNIQYF. For the CDR3, the DNA is TGCGCCAGCAGCTTGGCCGAGGGGTTAGCCAAAAACATTCAGTACTTC.

In regard to this clonotype: Possible read error: a much larger clone is one base away. The V call is TRBV12-3 or TRBV12-4, the J call TRBJ2-5; possibly TRBD1 for D (5 bases). The CDR3 length is 13 residues. The V end was cut by 7 bases, the J end by 3 bases, with 12 bases between. CDR3 sequence reads: CASTSTDKETQYF. CDR3 sequence (DNA): TGTGCCAGCACCTCGACAGATAAAGAGACCCAGTACTTC.

Only a few counts were recorded for this clonotype. This chain uses TRBV12-3 or TRBV12-4 with TRBJ2-2, with TRBD2 matching 13 bases. This CDR3 is 17 amino acids long. The J segment lost 4 bases and the V segment lost 6 bases, leaving 8 bases of the junction unmatched. The CDR3 is CASSPTSGGRITGELFF. The CDR3 DNA sequence: TGTGCCAGCAGCCCGACTAGCGGGGGGCGTATCACCGGGGAGCTGTTTTTT.

The CDR3 spells CASSSRGLAGDQEQYF. CDR3 in DNA: TGTGCCAGCAGCTCCCGGGGACTTGCGGGAGATCAAGAGCAGTACTTC. This chain uses TRBV7-2 with TRBJ2-5; TRBD2 matches 7 bases. The CDR3 sequence is 16 residues long. V was pared by 4 bases and J by 11 bases, with 19 bases of the junction left unmatched. Germline CDR1 and CDR2: SGHTA and FQGNSA.

In the case of this clonotype: The junction and the germline gene differ at one end; a read error may be behind it. The CDR3 DNA follows: TGTGTCAGCAGCCCTAGGGACGGAACCTACGAGCAGTACTTC. Translation gives CVSSPRDGTYEQYF. The chain recombines TRBV9 with TRBJ2-7, with D perhaps being TRBD1 or TRBD2 (5 bases each). From germline, CDR1 is SGDLS and CDR2 YYNGEE. The CDR3 spans 14 residues.

This clonotype was detected only a few times. This chain uses TRBV6-6 with TRBJ2-5; TRBD1 agrees at 9 bases. The J call may be incorrect, as the DNA end agrees better with TRBJ2-7. Germline CDR1 reads MNHNY; CDR2 reads SVGAGI (reference sequence). The CDR3 covers 15 residues. The CDR3 DNA sequence: TGTGCCAGCAGACAGTCGGGACAGGGATCCTACGAGCAGTACTTC. Protein: CASRQSGQGSYEQYF.

The sample holds many counts of this clonotype. This chain connects TRBV7-9 to TRBJ2-5; D possibly corresponds to TRBD2 (5 bases). The germline CDR1 and CDR2 sequences are SEHNR and FQNEAQ (reference sequence). The CDR3 length is 14 residues. Trimming left V 4 bases short and J 1 base short, with 10 bases between. The CDR3 here is CASSSEDSQETQYF. In DNA form, the CDR3 reads TGTGCCAGCAGCTCGGAGGATAGCCAAGAGACCCAGTACTTC.

CDR3 coding DNA: TGCAGCGTTGAAGTAGTGGGGGACGAGCAGTACTTC. Residues: CSVEVVGDEQYF. This rearrangement joins TRBV29-1 to TRBJ2-7; D could derive from TRBD1 or TRBD2 (5 bases each). This CDR3 region has 12 residues. CDR1 and CDR2 from the germline V gene are SQVTM and ANQGSEA. The germline V and J ends were trimmed by 1 base and 5 bases, with 9 bases remaining between them.

This clonotype was found many times. The chain joins TRBV28 to TRBJ2-6; no clear D gene. From germline, CDR1 is MDHEN and CDR2 SYDVKM. Trimming pared 7 bases from V and 0 bases from J, leaving 7 bases between. The CDR3 spans 14 residues. The CDR3 spells CASIPTSGANVLTF. The CDR3 coding sequence is TGTGCCAGCATCCCGACCTCTGGGGCCAACGTCCTGACTTTC.

This clonotype was detected ten times or more. The chain is built from TRBV29-1 and TRBJ2-3; no clear D gene. Germline V gene sequence: CDR1 SQVTM, CDR2 ANQGSEA. This CDR3 has 14 amino acids. V was cut by 4 bases and J by 0 bases, with 11 bases left in between. In DNA form, the CDR3 reads TGCAGCGTTGGTCCGGACCATAGCACAGATACGCAGTATTTT. Translation gives CSVGPDHSTDTQYF.

The gene calls are TRBV30 and TRBJ1-2; TRBD1 might be the D (5 bases). The CDR3 has 12 residues. The V end lost 4 bases, the J end lost 8 bases, and 14 bases lay between the germline ends. Germline CDR1 reads GTSNPN; CDR2 reads SVGIG (reference sequence). CDR3 amino acids: CAWTRDVRGYTF. The CDR3 coding sequence is TGTGCCTGGACCCGGGACGTTCGGGGCTACACCTTC.

The table lists this clonotype with many counts. V usage is TRBV20-1 and J usage is TRBJ2-5, with D maybe TRBD2 (6 bases). The V end lost 6 bases, the J end lost 5 bases, and 16 bases lay between the germline ends. The CDR3 is made up of 13 amino acids. CDR1 is DFQATT and CDR2 is SNEGSKA in the germline V gene (reference sequence). CDR3: CSAPTPGAETQYF. DNA of the CDR3: TGCAGTGCGCCTACGCCGGGAGCGGAGACCCAGTACTTC.

J is TRBJ2-1 and V is TRBV20-1; D is unclear. Trimming cost V 0 bases and J 8 bases, with 20 bases left between them. The CDR3 totals 16 residues. Looked up from germline, CDR1 is DFQATT and CDR2 is SNEGSKA (reference sequence). This CDR3 is CSAREDLASVYDEQFF. The CDR3 DNA sequence: TGCAGTGCTAGAGAAGATTTGGCGTCAGTTTACGATGAGCAGTTCTTC.

The chain couples TRBV7-9 to TRBJ2-1, with D perhaps matching TRBD1 (5 bases). The CDR3 sequence is 14 residues long. V was trimmed by 4 bases and J by 7 bases, leaving 14 bases between them. CDR1 and CDR2 (germline): SEHNR, FQNEAQ (reference sequence). CDR3 loop: CASSSSLAGNEQFF. The CDR3, as DNA: TGTGCCAGCAGCTCGAGCTTGGCAGGGAATGAGCAGTTCTTC.

This clonotype was observed a handful of times. This chain uses TRBV20-1 with TRBJ2-4; no reliable D call. CDR3 length: 13 amino acids. V was pared by 1 base and J by 1 base, with 5 bases between. Germline V lookup: CDR1 DFQATT, CDR2 SNEGSKA (reference sequence). The CDR3 coding sequence is TGCAGTGCTAGAGGGCGGGCCAAAAACATTCAGTACTTC. This encodes CSARGRAKNIQYF.

CDR3 bases: TGTGCCAGCAGTTCGGGGACAGTGAGGACAGATACGCAGTATTTT. It specifies CASSSGTVRTDTQYF. This chain joins TRBV27 and TRBJ2-3; the match to TRBD1 covers 7 bases. The V gene's germline CDR1 is MNHEY and CDR2 SMNVEV (reference sequence). This CDR3 spans 15 amino acids. J lost 3 bases, V lost 4 bases, and 7 bases had no gene match.

The chain couples TRBV7-3 to TRBJ2-5, with 11 nucleotides matching TRBD2. CDR1 SGHTA and CDR2 FQGTGA come from the germline V gene. The trim removed 2 bases at V and 3 bases at J, leaving 5 bases unmatched. CDR3 size: 16 residues. This CDR3 reads CASSLAGLAAKETQYF. DNA of the CDR3: TGTGCCAGCAGCTTAGCGGGACTAGCGGCTAAAGAGACCCAGTACTTC.